This T cell receptor beta chain was sequenced in a study of cytomegalovirus exposure and HLA in healthy donors (dated by TCRdb to about 2017). Concerning the study at large: An earlier analysis of roughly 500 of the donors reported 276 Gb of sequence data and 100 million to 120 million unique TCR beta sequences obtained from roughly 180 million T cells. An early release that covered roughly 600 HLA-typed donors contained approximately 300 gigabases of sequencing data and some 87 million unique TCR sequences. Of the 300 to 500 genotyped donors, 70% to 90% were placed in the genetic ancestry cluster associated with self-reported Caucasian donors. The study aimed to test whether cataloging public T cell receptors could reveal signatures of past pathogen exposure. Using immunosequencing, the study profiled T cell repertoires from fewer than 850 subjects and related those repertoires to cytomegalovirus serostatus. Along with the roughly 700-subject first cohort, a separate validation cohort of over 90 different subjects was used. To predict cytomegalovirus infection status, the study brought together high-throughput TCR immunosequencing, statistical association of individual TCRs with disease status, and machine learning. A later analysis re-examined previously published TCR beta repertoires from hundreds of donors and added high-resolution HLA genotyping to investigate patterns of TCR occurrence. Rather than using new phenotypic data, the later analysis identified candidate immune exposures from TCR beta sequences and from how often those sequences occurred across donors. In an earlier analysis of roughly 580 of the donors, high-throughput TCR beta sequencing was used to judge whether each TCR beta V gene segment behaved as functional or pseudogenic. Donor age, sex, ethnicity and CMV serostatus were compiled alongside the repertoire data. In a later genetic analysis, genome-wide SNP genotypes for about 60% of the 666 donors were used, and that subset was treated as a discovery cohort. All discovery cohort repertoires had been generated using a single sequencing platform. HLA typing included class I and class II loci at four-digit resolution. Typing coverage varied by locus: about 620-630 donors for A, B, C, DRB1 and DQB1; around 560 for DQA1; 600 to 610 for DPA1; more than 450 for DPB1. Roughly five DR-DQ haplotypes were treated as single units for association and clustering because of strong linkage in the cohort. Among some 400 genotyped donors of the cohort, an average of roughly 240,000 unique TCR beta nucleotide sequences were sequenced per donor, around 20% of them non-productive.

The cohort was made up of under 800 healthy bone marrow donors. At the time of sampling, all cohort members were nominally healthy, though unrecorded immune exposures were likely present. The donor tested CMV seronegative and was one of the 352 seronegative cohort members. Every donor gave a peripheral blood sample, and the peripheral blood mononuclear cells from that sample were used for TCR beta sequencing. The Qiagen DNeasy Blood Extraction Kit was used to extract genomic DNA from the blood cell samples. The receptor library was made with the immunoSEQ multiplex PCR assay. The multiplex PCR relied on a mix of 60 forward primers for TCR Vbeta segments and 13 reverse primers for TCR Jbeta segments. Amplification of the CDR3 region of rearranged TCR beta genes was performed with a multiplex PCR assay on genomic DNA. The amplified TCR beta libraries were sequenced on the Illumina HiSeq System as 87-base-pair reads. On the authors' methods: Across the 670 or so repertoires, a later analysis counted 60 million to 90 million unique TCR beta chains, some 11 million of which were shared by at least two donors. A nearest-neighbor algorithm error-corrected the raw reads and collapsed the reads into unique sequences, merging closely related sequences to remove PCR and sequencing errors. To assign V, D and J gene segments, CDR3 sequences were aligned to IMGT reference sequences. For a sequence to be retained, at least a six-nucleotide match to both a V gene segment and a J gene segment was required. Rearrangements were classified as productive when the CDR3 lacked stop codons and remained in frame with V and J, and all other rearrangements were classified as non-productive. Following IMGT convention, CDR3 was defined as the stretch from the second conserved V-encoded cysteine to the conserved J-encoded phenylalanine. The earlier analysis of 587 of the donors excluded sequences that lacked an unambiguous match to a single V gene segment. In an earlier analysis of approximately 500 of the donors, a V segment was called functional when productive rearrangements were above 56.7%, and segregating when the standard deviation between donors exceeded 5%. A statistical classification framework was built to diagnose cytomegalovirus status from the catalog of TCR beta chain sequences. In a later analysis, V and J genes were assigned by comparing TCR nucleotide sequences against IMGT/GENE-DB human TR gene sequences. Using the TCRdist pipeline, a later analysis assigned CDR3 sequences along with most-parsimonious VDJ recombination scenarios. In a later analysis, each TCR beta chain was defined by its CDR3 amino acid sequence together with its V-gene family, and reads without a unique V-gene family were excluded. In a later analysis, fewer than 650 highly shared, low-generation-probability nucleotide sequences were removed to address suspected cross-contamination and a sequencing artifact. For each public chain, a later analysis derived a clonal expansion index from normalized ranks of inferred template counts within each repertoire. In a later analysis, generation probabilities were computed using a VDJ recombination model fitted to out-of-frame rearrangements, and the results were checked against IGoR. In a later analysis, TCR-TCR, TCR-HLA and TCR-CMV co-occurrence was scored with hypergeometric tests, and a repertoire-size bias correction was applied to TCR pairs. A later analysis estimated false discovery rates by permuting HLA or CMV assignments 20 times. In a later analysis, co-occurring TCRs were grouped using DBSCAN, with TCRdist sequence similarity added in when clustering inside HLA-allele-positive subsets. For co-occurrence clustering, repertoires with fewer than 30,000 or more than 120,000 public chains were excluded, along with four or five repertoires with anomalous nucleotide sharing. Not all clones reach the TCRdb copy of this immuneACCESS table, which keeps in-frame sequences only. Checked studies attribute under half of the gap to unresolved V genes and leave the rest unexplained. V and J calls and clone size follow that table, whereas D and trimming were derived from the DNA. Across this sample there are roughly 130,000 clones, with about 80% seen only once. 3.3% of the sample is in the top ten clones.

Results the study describes overall, beyond this receptor: In a later analysis, several top co-occurrence clusters were reported to appear linked to parvovirus B19, influenza, CMV and Epstein-Barr virus. In an earlier analysis of fewer than 700 of the donors, most TCR beta V segments appeared in productive rearrangements about 87% or about 30% of the time, broadly matching IMGT annotations. Because HLA typing was missing for some donors at each locus, association tests included only the typed subset. A later analysis associated 17,000 or so TCR beta sequences with specific HLA alleles at a false discovery rate of 0.05. Most TCR sequences were observed very rarely across donors, whereas some public TCRs were present in many individuals. Linkage disequilibrium might explain the correlated functional status among segregating V segments, but an unknown experimental factor could not be ruled out. A cluster of highly shared sequence variants was judged likely to represent a technical artifact of the sequencing pipeline. This cohort had only TCR beta chains sequenced, and the lack of alpha or paired-chain data limited which features could be detected. Sequencing depth was assumed to be roughly uniform across donors in the presence/absence analyses, though that assumption may not hold. Some IMGT-functional V segments, including TRBV6-2 and TRBV6-3, could not be distinguished by the 87-base-pair reads and were therefore excluded. A later analysis found that most CMV-associated TCR beta chains appeared HLA-restricted, with HLA associations seemingly driven largely by CMV exposure. A later genetic analysis associated a missense DCLRE1C variant with V-gene and J-gene trimming of TCR beta chains, and an independent cohort replicated the association. In vitro tests confirmed that a few of the cytomegalovirus-associated TCR beta chains recognize cytomegalovirus antigens. Because counts were too low, around 18 rarely observed V segments, including chromosome 9 orphons, were left out of the earlier analysis of some 640 of the donors. The authors suggested that the approach could potentially be extended to other disease states and immunological phenotypes. A later analysis found that HLA-associated TCR beta chains were more clonally expanded and had lower generation probabilities than equally common non-associated chains. Assigning TCR associations to individual alleles was difficult when HLA alleles, especially DR and DQ, strongly co-occurred. A further reported finding was that TCR beta sequences accurately predicted the HLA-A and HLA-B alleles for most subjects in the first cohort. CMV serostatus was the only immune exposure information available for the cohort. Cytomegalovirus status was reported to be diagnosed by the classifier with high specificity and sensitivity in both the original and validation cohorts. According to a later genetic analysis, donors in an Asian-associated ancestry cluster had fewer N-insertions in productive TCRs than the approximately 700-donor mean. In a later analysis, the rate of TCR association differed among HLA loci, with DRB1 alleles having the most associated TCRs and HLA-C alleles having the fewest. The study gave a list of some 150 TCR beta chains associated with cytomegalovirus.

With regard to this clone: Its specific antigen is unknown. Per-base quality was not reported, and no clone a single base away is much larger than it.

The CDR3 contains 13 residues, cysteine and phenylalanine counted. Only the CDR3 DNA is retained, 39 bases long and in frame from the first base. The junction shows trimming of 0 bases on V and 4 bases on J, plus 9 bases between the germline ends. CDR1 GTSNPN and CDR2 SVGIG are derived from the germline V gene (reference sequence). Material: PBMCs. This sequence originates from a male donor in good health and CMV-seronegative. In this chain, TRBV30 is recombined with TRBJ1-1; the D region possibly corresponds to TRBD1 (6 bases align). The CDR3 is CAWSVTGSTEAFF. The nucleotide sequence is TGTGCCTGGAGTGTCACAGGGTCCACTGAAGCTTTCTTT.